These 32 T cell receptor beta chains were sequenced from one sample in a study of cytomegalovirus exposure and HLA in healthy donors. Sequencing used immunoSEQ multiplex PCR; TCRdb keeps in-frame clones, though not all of them. The sample holds roughly 56,000 clones, 93% seen once. The sample taken for sequencing was PBMCs. The receptors originated from a woman younger than 35 in good health and CMV-seropositive.

CDR3 sequence (DNA): TGTGCCAGTATCGCCAGATACTATGGCTACACCTTC. Translated: CASIARYYGYTF. The chain is built from TRBV19 and TRBJ1-2; D remains unclear. Trimming took off 7 bases at V and 3 bases at J, with 9 bases between the two ends. This CDR3 has 12 amino acids. The germline gives CDR1 LNHDA, CDR2 SQIVND (reference sequence).

The V call is TRBV15, the J call TRBJ1-5; the D is unclear. Germline CDR1 LNHNV, CDR2 YYDKDF (reference sequence). V gave up 0 bases and J gave up 6 bases, with 6 bases separating them. The CDR3 totals 13 residues. The CDR3 sequence is CATSRELAQPQHF. CDR3 coding DNA: TGTGCCACCAGCAGAGAGTTGGCTCAGCCCCAGCATTTT.

The chain links TRBV2 to TRBJ1-2; 7 positions agree with TRBD1. The CDR3 extends over 15 amino acids. Unmatched junction bases numbered 12, after V lost 7 bases and J lost 4 bases. CDR1 and CDR2 from the germline V gene are SNHLY and FYNNEI. DNA for the CDR3: TGTGCCAGCACCCAAGGGACAGAGGGGATCTATGGCTACACCTTC. Protein: CASTQGTEGIYGYTF.

The chain joins TRBV18 to TRBJ2-4, with 9 bases aligning to TRBD1. The CDR3 runs to 15 residues. Looked up from germline, CDR1 is KGHSH and CDR2 is LQKENI. V lost 4 bases and J lost 6; bases outside the gene matches: 7. As DNA, the CDR3 is TGTGCCAGCTCACGGCCGGGACAGGGTATAAACATTCAGTACTTC. It yields the protein CASSRPGQGINIQYF.

DNA for the CDR3: TGTGCCAGCAGCCCGGACAGGGGAACCTACGAGCAGTACTTC. Protein: CASSPDRGTYEQYF. The chain couples TRBV7-7 to TRBJ2-7, with TRBD1 identical over 9 bases. Germline CDR1 is SSHAT and CDR2 is FNYEAQ (reference sequence). V lost 5 bases and J lost 2; bases outside the gene matches: 4. This CDR3 has 14 residues.

The J gene is TRBJ2-3, the V gene TRBV4-1; D possibly corresponds to TRBD2 (6 bases). This CDR3 region has 17 residues. Trimming left V 0 bases short and J 2 bases short, with 15 bases between. Germline V gene sequence: CDR1 MGHRA, CDR2 YSYEKL. CDR3 nucleotides: TGCGCCAGCAGCCAAGAGAAATTCGGGGGTATCACAGATACGCAGTATTTT. Its translation is CASSQEKFGGITDTQYF.

This clone was found once. The chain is built from TRBV19 and TRBJ2-7, with D possibly TRBD1 on 7 matching bases. The CDR3 covers 15 residues. Germline V gene sequence: CDR1 LNHDA, CDR2 SQIVND (reference sequence). The V end was cut by 5 bases, the J end by 2 bases, with 16 bases between. CDR3 amino acids: CASSSRQGGTYEQYF. CDR3 nucleotide sequence: TGTGCCAGTAGTTCTAGACAGGGAGGAACCTACGAGCAGTACTTC.

The V gene is TRBV18, the J gene TRBJ1-1; 8 nucleotides agree with TRBD1. V shed 4 bases and J 1 base; nucleotides not matched to a gene: 11. CDR3 length equals 17 residues. The germline V gene encodes CDR1 KGHSH and CDR2 LQKENI. The CDR3, as DNA: TGTGCCAGCTCACGAATCGACAGGGGCGCTAGGAACACTGAAGCTTTCTTT. Amino acid sequence: CASSRIDRGARNTEAFF.

V and J are TRBV19 and TRBJ1-5, with 8 bases identical to TRBD1. This CDR3 contains 13 residues. The germline CDR1 and CDR2 sequences are LNHDA and SQIVND (reference sequence). The J segment lost 3 bases and the V segment lost 8 bases, leaving 3 bases of the junction unmatched. CDR3 coding DNA: TGTGCCAGTCAACAGGGGGACAATCAGCCCCAGCATTTT. This translates into CASQQGDNQPQHF. Supplemented by reference TRBV19 and TRBJ1-5, the full variable domain reads DGGITQSPKYLFRKEGQNVTLSCEQNLNHDAMYWYRQDPGQGLRLIYYSQIVNDFQKGDIAEGYSVSREKKESFPLTVTSAQKNPTAFYLCASQQGDNQPQHFGDGTRLSIL.

The rearrangement joins TRBV2 to TRBJ2-7, with 10 nucleotides matching TRBD1. Germline assignment: CDR1 SNHLY and CDR2 FYNNEI. Trimming removed 6 bases from V and 6 bases from J; junction bases left unmatched: 5. The CDR3 totals 13 residues. The CDR3 loop is CASRGQGRGEQYF. The CDR3 DNA sequence: TGTGCCAGCAGGGGACAGGGGAGGGGCGAGCAGTACTTC.

The rearrangement uses TRBV7-2 and TRBJ2-3; TRBD2 matches 11 bases. Germline values: CDR1 SGHTA, CDR2 FQGNSA. This CDR3 region has 17 residues. J lost 3 bases, V lost 3 bases, and 8 bases had no gene match. This CDR3 reads CASSFTQLAGATDTQYF. The CDR3 nucleotides read TGTGCCAGCAGCTTTACCCAACTAGCGGGGGCTACAGATACGCAGTATTTT.

V usage is TRBV7-9 and J usage is TRBJ2-5; D is undetermined. The CDR3 consists of 15 residues. Trimming shortened V by 3 bases and J by 3 bases, and 14 bases separated the two germline ends. The V gene's germline CDR1 is SEHNR and CDR2 FQNEAQ (reference sequence). CDR3: CASSFSRSEKETQYF. The CDR3 region has the DNA TGTGCCAGCAGCTTTTCCAGGTCGGAAAAAGAGACCCAGTACTTC.

The J gene is TRBJ2-7, the V gene TRBV12-5; D not resolved. Germline V lookup: CDR1 LGHNT, CDR2 FRNRAP. The CDR3 has 11 amino acids. Trimming took off 5 bases at V and 4 bases at J, with 6 bases between the two ends. CDR3 in amino acids: CASGDSYEQYF. Here the CDR3 DNA reads TGTGCTAGTGGTGACTCATACGAGCAGTACTTC.

The chain links TRBV9 to TRBJ1-2, with D perhaps TRBD1 (6 bases). Germline CDR1 and CDR2: SGDLS and YYNGEE. Trimming took off 4 bases at V and 8 bases at J, with 12 bases between the two ends. The CDR3 contains 12 residues. CDR3 bases: TGTGCCAGCAGCACCGACAGGTACGGCTACACCTTC. It encodes CASSTDRYGYTF. The full variable domain, in which reference TRBV9 and TRBJ1-2 provide the parts outside the CDR3, is DSGVTQTPKHLITATGQRVTLRCSPRSGDLSVYWYQQSLDQGLQFLIQYYNGEERAKGNILERFSAQQFPDLHSELNLSSLELGDSALYFCASSTDRYGYTFGSGTRLTVV.

This chain connects TRBV7-9 to TRBJ1-1; D is possibly TRBD1 (6 bases). There are 14 residues in the CDR3. The V end lost 4 bases, the J end lost 3 bases, and 12 bases lay between the germline ends. Germline-derived CDR1 and CDR2 are SEHNR and FQNEAQ (reference sequence). CDR3 region: CASSSLPGDTEAFF. The CDR3 coding sequence is TGTGCCAGCAGCTCCCTCCCAGGGGACACTGAAGCTTTCTTT.

The rearrangement joins TRBV10-1 to TRBJ2-5; D is possibly TRBD2 (5 bases). Trimming pared 9 bases from V and 2 bases from J, leaving 13 bases between. From germline, CDR1 is WNHNN and CDR2 SYGVQD (reference sequence). The CDR3 spans 13 residues. Written as DNA, the CDR3 is TGCGCCAGTGCCAGACTACCTCAAGAGACCCAGTACTTC. It is translated as CASARLPQETQYF.

The chain joins TRBV7-6 to TRBJ2-7, with no clear D. The CDR3 runs 14 residues. Germline V lookup: CDR1 SGHVS, CDR2 FNYEAQ. V was cut by 1 base and J by 5 bases, with 12 bases left in between. The CDR3 sequence is CASSLGGSHDEQYF. The CDR3 DNA is TGTGCCAGCAGCTTAGGCGGCAGTCACGACGAGCAGTACTTC. The variable domain in full, with the rest retrieved from reference TRBV7-6 and TRBJ2-7, is GAGVSQSPRYKVTKRGQDVALRCDPISGHVSLYWYRQALGQGPEFLTYFNYEAQQDKSGLPNDRFSAERPEGSISTLTIQRTEQRDSAMYRCASSLGGSHDEQYFGPGTRLTVT.

The DNA for the CDR3 is TGTGCCAGCAGCTTACAGCGGAAGAACACTGAAGCTTTCTTT. Its protein is CASSLQRKNTEAFF. The chain recombines TRBV7-2 with TRBJ1-1, with unresolved D. The CDR3 is 14 amino acids. The germline V gene encodes CDR1 SGHTA and CDR2 FQGNSA. V was cut by 2 bases and J by 1 base, with 8 bases left in between.

The chain employs TRBV6-1 and TRBJ1-5; no clear D. V dropped 3 bases and J dropped 2 bases, with 8 bases sitting between them. CDR3 size: 14 residues. Germline V CDR1 and CDR2: MNHNS, SASEGT. CDR3 nucleotide sequence: TGTGCCAGCAGTGATATGCAGGGCAATCAGCCCCAGCATTTT. It codes for CASSDMQGNQPQHF.

This sequence joins TRBV30 and TRBJ1-4; D unresolved. The V gene's germline CDR1 is GTSNPN and CDR2 SVGIG (reference sequence). The length of the CDR3 is 12 residues. Trimming pared 0 bases from V and 11 bases from J, leaving 10 bases between. CDR3 sequence reads: CAWSVIGRKLFF. CDR3 bases: TGTGCCTGGAGTGTTATAGGGAGGAAACTGTTTTTT. Filled out from reference TRBV30 and TRBJ1-4, the complete variable domain reads SQTIHQWPATLVQPVGSPLSLECTVEGTSNPNLYWYRQAAGRGLQLLFYSVGIGQISSEVPQNLSASRPQDRQFILSSKKLLLSDSGFYLCAWSVIGRKLFFGSGTQLSVL.

Here the CDR3 DNA reads TGTGCCAGCAGCTTACAGGGGAACACCGGGGAGCTGTTTTTT. It translates to CASSLQGNTGELFF. The genes are TRBV11-2 and TRBJ2-2, with D possibly being TRBD1 (5 bases). The CDR3 extends over 14 amino acids. The V gene's germline CDR1 is SGHAT and CDR2 FQNNGV. Trimming shortened V by 2 bases and J by 1 base, and 5 bases separated the two germline ends.

J is TRBJ2-3 and V is TRBV5-1; TRBD2 matches 13 bases. The CDR3 covers 13 residues. Germline V gene lookup returns CDR1 SGHRS and CDR2 YFSETQ. V was clipped by 9 bases and J by 4 bases; unmatched bases: 2. CDR3 region: CATGLAGSDTQYF. The CDR3 nucleotides are TGCGCCACGGGACTAGCGGGATCAGATACGCAGTATTTT.

The rearrangement joins TRBV2 to TRBJ1-6; D call uncertain. This CDR3 region has 14 residues. Germline lookup yields CDR1 SNHLY and CDR2 FYNNEI. V shed 10 bases and J shed 3 bases, with 13 bases lying between them. CDR3 protein: CATPGNSYNSPLHF. The CDR3 DNA reads as TGTGCCACCCCGGGGAACAGCTATAATTCACCCCTCCACTTT.

The sample holds one count of this clone. CDR3 protein: CASSIAGQGAMSNQPQHF. The CDR3 DNA is TGTGCCAGTAGTATAGCCGGACAGGGGGCGATGAGCAATCAGCCCCAGCATTTT. The rearrangement uses TRBV19 and TRBJ1-5, with 11 nucleotides matching TRBD1. The CDR3 extends over 18 amino acids. V gave up 1 base and J gave up 1 base; unmatched junction bases: 6. The germline CDR1 and CDR2 sequences are LNHDA and SQIVND (reference sequence). Drawing the rest from reference TRBV19 and TRBJ1-5, the complete variable domain is DGGITQSPKYLFRKEGQNVTLSCEQNLNHDAMYWYRQDPGQGLRLIYYSQIVNDFQKGDIAEGYSVSREKKESFPLTVTSAQKNPTAFYLCASSIAGQGAMSNQPQHFGDGTRLSIL.

The chain recombines TRBV28 with TRBJ1-5; D gene unclear. CDR1 and CDR2 from the germline V gene are MDHEN and SYDVKM. The V end was cut by 7 bases, the J end by 3 bases, with 10 bases between. The CDR3 covers 13 residues. The CDR3 region has the DNA TGTGCCAGCATTTCGGGGTTCAATCAGCCCCAGCATTTT. Its protein is CASISGFNQPQHF.

The chain is built from TRBV18 and TRBJ2-5; 7 bases are a match to TRBD1. The CDR3 contains 17 residues. Germline V gene sequence: CDR1 KGHSH, CDR2 LQKENI. V gave up 0 bases and J gave up 4 bases; unmatched junction bases: 11. The DNA for the CDR3 is TGTGCCAGCTCACCACCCCTCCGGACAGGAGACGGAGAGACCCAGTACTTC. This gives the protein CASSPPLRTGDGETQYF. The complete variable domain, with remaining parts taken from reference TRBV18 and TRBJ2-5, reads NAGVMQNPRHLVRRRGQEARLRCSPMKGHSHVYWYRQLPEEGLKFMVYLQKENIIDESGMPKERFSAEFPKEGPSILRIQQVVRGDSAAYFCASSPPLRTGDGETQYFGPGTRLLVL.

V usage is TRBV28 and J usage is TRBJ1-1; D remains ambiguous. V was cut by 6 bases and J by 1 base, with 9 bases left in between. Germline CDR1 reads MDHEN; CDR2 reads SYDVKM. The CDR3 sequence is 13 residues long. The CDR3: CASSWAGNTEAFF. The CDR3 DNA reads TGTGCCAGCAGCTGGGCGGGGAACACTGAAGCTTTCTTT.

The V gene is TRBV7-9, the J gene TRBJ1-2; weak D call: TRBD1 (5 bases). This CDR3 spans 11 amino acids. Looked up from germline, CDR1 is SEHNR and CDR2 is FQNEAQ (reference sequence). V was shortened by 3 bases and J by 7 bases, with 6 bases between the two germline ends. For the CDR3, the DNA is TGTGCCAGCAGCTTCGACAGTGGCTACACCTTC. Translating gives CASSFDSGYTF.

The genes are TRBV5-1 and TRBJ2-5; TRBD2 agrees at 7 bases. Losses at the gene ends were 4 bases for V and 0 bases for J; bases not matched to a gene: 9. CDR1 is SGHRS and CDR2 is YFSETQ in the germline V gene. The CDR3 is 16 residues long. The CDR3 sequence is CASSPSWGGNQETQYF. The CDR3, as DNA: TGCGCCAGCAGCCCTTCGTGGGGGGGGAACCAAGAGACCCAGTACTTC.

The rearrangement uses TRBV7-9 and TRBJ2-2, with 7 bases lining up with TRBD1. The CDR3 spans 14 residues. Per germline, CDR1 SEHNR and CDR2 FQNEAQ (reference sequence). V shed 5 bases and J 4 bases; nucleotides not matched to a gene: 4. In DNA, the CDR3 is TGTGCCAGCAGCATGGACAGGACCACCGGGGAGCTGTTTTTT. Protein sequence: CASSMDRTTGELFF. The full variable domain, with the rest looked up from reference TRBV7-9 and TRBJ2-2, is DTGVSQNPRHKITKRGQNVTFRCDPISEHNRLYWYRQTLGQGPEFLTYFQNEAQLEKSRLLSDRFSAERPKGSFSTLEIQRTEQGDSAMYLCASSMDRTTGELFFGEGSRLTVL.

The gene calls are TRBV9 and TRBJ1-6, with 7 bases that match TRBD1. The germline V gene encodes CDR1 SGDLS and CDR2 YYNGEE. The CDR3 runs to 12 residues. J gave up 9 bases and V 7 bases, and 4 bases lay outside the gene matches. CDR3 residues: CASGTVGSPLHF. The CDR3 region has the DNA TGTGCCAGCGGGACAGTAGGTTCACCCCTCCACTTT.

The chain has TRBV6-1 and TRBJ2-5; 7 bases map to TRBD2. The CDR3 spans 14 residues. CDR1 and CDR2 (germline): MNHNS, SASEGT. Trimming at V came to 6 bases and at J to 5 bases, leaving 9 bases not matched to a gene. This chain's CDR3 is CASRDPGGGETQYF. CDR3 coding DNA: TGTGCCAGCAGAGACCCCGGGGGAGGGGAGACCCAGTACTTC.